These 27 T cell receptor beta chains share one sample of origin, sequenced in a study of blood T cell repertoires in COVID-19. Data came from immunoSEQ multiplex PCR; TCRdb stores just in-frame clones and leaves some out. In the table there are more than 65,000 clones, 82% of which are singletons. Specimen: peripheral blood. These TCRs come from a woman over 75 with acute or convalescent COVID-19.

The V call is TRBV19, the J call TRBJ2-3; 10 bases are a match to TRBD2. The CDR3 has 17 amino acids. The V gene end was trimmed by 3 bases and the J gene end by 1 base; junction bases not matched to a gene: 7. CDR1 and CDR2 from the germline V gene are LNHDA and SQIVND (reference sequence). The chain's CDR3 is CASSIGRTSGGTDTQYF. The CDR3 region has the DNA TGTGCCAGTAGTATCGGTAGGACTAGCGGAGGCACAGATACGCAGTATTTT.

The V and J genes are TRBV4-1 and TRBJ1-2, with 11 bases identical to TRBD1. Germline V CDR1 and CDR2: MGHRA, YSYEKL. The CDR3 is made up of 16 amino acids. The J segment lost 7 bases and the V segment lost 4 bases, leaving 11 bases of the junction unmatched. The CDR3 sequence: CASSPQRGQGAGGYTF. DNA for the CDR3: TGCGCCAGCAGCCCTCAACGAGGACAGGGGGCGGGTGGCTACACCTTC.

This clone was detected once. V usage is TRBV5-1 and J usage is TRBJ2-3; 9 positions agree with TRBD2. CDR3 length: 14 amino acids. Germline V CDR1 and CDR2: SGHRS, YFSETQ. With V trimmed by 2 bases and J by 3 bases, 1 base remained unmatched. CDR3: CASSFAGGTDTQYF. CDR3 in DNA: TGCGCCAGCAGCTTTGCGGGGGGGACAGATACGCAGTATTTT.

The V gene is TRBV6-5, the J gene TRBJ2-1; D remains ambiguous. Trimming left V 10 bases short and J 2 bases short, with 12 bases between. CDR3 length equals 13 residues. Germline V gene data show CDR1 as MNHEY and CDR2 as SVGAGI. The chain's CDR3 is CATRTVTYNEQFF. Written as DNA, the CDR3 is TGTGCCACCCGTACAGTCACCTACAATGAGCAGTTCTTC.

V gene TRBV6-1 combines with J gene TRBJ1-1; D not resolved. CDR3 size: 15 residues. Germline V lookup: CDR1 MNHNS, CDR2 SASEGT. V lost 3 bases, J lost 3 bases, and 14 bases lay in between. The DNA of the CDR3 is TGTGCCAGCAGTGACCTCCGGGAAGGTGACACTGAAGCTTTCTTT. It encodes CASSDLREGDTEAFF.

The chain is built from TRBV3-1 (or the pseudogene TRBV3-2) and TRBJ1-2, with 12 bases fitting TRBD1. Trimming at V came to 4 bases and at J to 7 bases, leaving 7 bases not matched to a gene. From germline, CDR1 is LGHDT and CDR2 YNNKEL (reference sequence). This CDR3 comprises 15 residues. For the CDR3, the DNA is TGTGCCAGCAGCCTTCCGGGACAGGGGGCGCCTGGCTACACCTTC. It is translated as CASSLPGQGAPGYTF.

The V call is TRBV29-1, the J call TRBJ2-2, with TRBD1 identical over 7 bases. V was pared by 4 bases and J by 0 bases, with 2 bases of the junction left unmatched. The CDR3 contains 14 residues. The germline CDR1 and CDR2 sequences are SQVTM and ANQGSEA. The CDR3 DNA reads TGCAGCGTTGTGCAGGGGGCGAACACCGGGGAGCTGTTTTTT. Protein product: CSVVQGANTGELFF.

This clone appeared once. The CDR3 bases are TGTGCCAGTAGTATAGGTCCGGCTAATGAAAAACTGTTTTTT. Protein: CASSIGPANEKLFF. V gene TRBV19 combines with J gene TRBJ1-4; D is unresolved. CDR1 and CDR2 (germline): LNHDA, SQIVND (reference sequence). This CDR3 is built from 14 residues. V lost 1 base and J 3 bases, leaving 6 bases between the germline ends. The entire variable domain, with the rest obtained from reference TRBV19 and TRBJ1-4, is as follows: DGGITQSPKYLFRKEGQNVTLSCEQNLNHDAMYWYRQDPGQGLRLIYYSQIVNDFQKGDIAEGYSVSREKKESFPLTVTSAQKNPTAFYLCASSIGPANEKLFFGSGTQLSVL.

The CDR3 region is CASSLRRAGGSTDTQYF. The CDR3 DNA is TGTGCCAGCAGCTTAAGGAGAGCGGGGGGGAGCACAGATACGCAGTATTTT. The chain uses TRBV7-3 and TRBJ2-3; 10 bases are shared with TRBD2. The V segment lost 1 base and the J segment 0 bases; nucleotides outside the gene matches: 4. CDR1 is SGHTA, CDR2 FQGTGA, per germline. The CDR3 contains 17 residues.

The chain combines TRBV2 with TRBJ1-1; TRBD1 matches 7 bases. Germline lookup yields CDR1 SNHLY and CDR2 FYNNEI. There are 16 residues in the CDR3. J gave up 1 base and V 2 bases, and 7 bases lay outside the gene matches. The CDR3 sequence is CASSERGTERNTEAFF. The CDR3 coding sequence is TGTGCCAGCAGTGAAAGGGGGACAGAAAGGAACACTGAAGCTTTCTTT.

This chain uses TRBV27 with TRBJ2-7, with TRBD1 matching 7 bases. After removal of 5 bases from V and 3 bases from J, the junction contained 4 bases not matched to a gene. This CDR3 spans 13 amino acids. Per the germline V gene, CDR1 is MNHEY and CDR2 is SMNVEV (reference sequence). The chain's CDR3 is CASSHRGDYEQYF. CDR3 nucleotides: TGTGCCAGCAGTCACAGGGGCGACTACGAGCAGTACTTC.

This clone was seen once. The V gene is TRBV10-3, the J gene TRBJ1-1; TRBD1 might be the D (5 bases). Looked up from germline, CDR1 is ENHRY and CDR2 is SYGVKD. The CDR3 is made up of 14 amino acids. V lost 6 bases, J lost 6 bases, and 17 bases lay in between. The CDR3 DNA is TGTGCCATCAGGGACAACGCCGGGTGGTCTGAAGCTTTCTTT. Translated, it gives CAIRDNAGWSEAFF.

Only a few counts were recorded for this clone. This rearrangement joins TRBV6-6 to TRBJ2-7; 9 bases map to TRBD2. Germline CDR1 reads MNHNY; CDR2 reads SVGAGI (reference sequence). Losses at the gene ends were 2 bases for V and 6 bases for J; bases not matched to a gene: 2. This CDR3 is 13 amino acids long. The CDR3 reads CASSYGTSSEQYF. The DNA of the CDR3 is TGTGCCAGCAGTTACGGGACTAGCAGCGAGCAGTACTTC.

The gene calls are TRBV30 and TRBJ1-1; 8 nucleotides align to TRBD1. Trimming cost V 2 bases and J 4 bases; bases outside gene matches: 6. CDR1 is GTSNPN, CDR2 SVGIG, per germline (reference sequence). The CDR3 runs to 14 residues. The CDR3 sequence is CAWSLTGGSTEAFF. DNA for the CDR3: TGTGCCTGGAGTCTAACAGGGGGAAGCACTGAAGCTTTCTTT.

V is TRBV7-9 and J is TRBJ2-2; 7 nucleotides match TRBD2. The CDR3 totals 15 residues. Losses at the gene ends were 3 bases for V and 8 bases for J; bases not matched to a gene: 9. CDR1 and CDR2 from the germline V gene are SEHNR and FQNEAQ (reference sequence). CDR3 amino acids: CASSFDAGVGGELFF. The CDR3 bases are TGTGCCAGCAGCTTTGATGCGGGGGTCGGAGGGGAGCTGTTTTTT.

V gene TRBV6-5 combines with J gene TRBJ1-2; maybe TRBD1 (6 bases). The CDR3 is 13 residues long. Germline V gene data show CDR1 as MNHEY and CDR2 as SVGAGI. V was pared by 5 bases and J by 2 bases, with 9 bases between. DNA for the CDR3: TGTGCCAGCAGTCGGACAGCAAACTATGGCTACACCTTC. Its translation is CASSRTANYGYTF.

The chain combines TRBV6-5 with TRBJ2-1; unclear D gene. The ends were cut back, 0 bases at V and 0 bases at J, with 9 bases in the middle. Germline-derived CDR1 and CDR2 are MNHEY and SVGAGI. This CDR3 contains 16 residues. CDR3 region: CASSYSKRSSYNEQFF. CDR3 nucleotides: TGTGCCAGCAGTTACTCAAAGCGTAGCTCCTACAATGAGCAGTTCTTC.

This chain connects TRBV6-5 to TRBJ2-7; the match to TRBD1 covers 11 bases. The CDR3 covers 15 residues. Germline V lookup: CDR1 MNHEY, CDR2 SVGAGI. V lost 2 bases and J lost 3; bases outside the gene matches: 3. The CDR3 DNA reads as TGTGCCAGCAGTTACGGGACAGGGGGTTTCTACGAGCAGTACTTC. Its translation is CASSYGTGGFYEQYF.

The chain joins TRBV5-1 to TRBJ1-1; 11 positions agree with TRBD1. The V segment lost 6 bases and the J segment 12 bases; nucleotides outside the gene matches: 7. Germline V gene sequence: CDR1 SGHRS, CDR2 YFSETQ. The CDR3 totals 12 residues. The CDR3 DNA follows: TGCGCCAGCACCTGGACAGGGGGCCCTACTTTCTTT. Amino acid sequence: CASTWTGGPTFF.

The V and J genes are TRBV2 and TRBJ2-1; TRBD1 aligns across 8 bases. The CDR3 contains 13 residues. The V segment lost 5 bases and the J segment 8 bases; nucleotides outside the gene matches: 5. Germline lookup yields CDR1 SNHLY and CDR2 FYNNEI. CDR3 nucleotide sequence: TGTGCCAGCAGTTTTGACAGGGGTCATGAGCAGTTCTTC. As protein: CASSFDRGHEQFF.

In its sample, this clone was seen a few times. The J gene is TRBJ1-5, the V gene TRBV6-5; D is ambiguous. Looked up from germline, CDR1 is MNHEY and CDR2 is SVGAGI. The CDR3 spans 15 residues. Trimming pared 6 bases from V and 2 bases from J, leaving 14 bases between. The CDR3 here is CASSNAAQGNQPQHF. The DNA for the CDR3 is TGTGCCAGCAGCAACGCCGCACAAGGCAATCAGCCCCAGCATTTT.

This chain uses TRBV18 with TRBJ1-1; D might be TRBD1 (5 bases). CDR3 length: 16 residues. Germline-derived CDR1 and CDR2 are KGHSH and LQKENI. Trimming cost V 4 bases and J 0 bases, with 15 bases left between them. The CDR3: CASSQASPGLNTEAFF. The CDR3 DNA reads TGTGCCAGCTCACAGGCCTCTCCAGGGCTGAACACTGAAGCTTTCTTT.

The sample holds a few counts of this clone. The chain couples TRBV19 to TRBJ1-5, with TRBD1 as a possible D gene (6 bases). CDR1 and CDR2 (germline): LNHDA, SQIVND (reference sequence). CDR3 size: 16 residues. Trimming shortened V by 5 bases and J by 8 bases, and 22 bases separated the two germline ends. CDR3 protein: CASSDSGTTSWKPQHF. CDR3 DNA: TGTGCCAGTAGTGATTCCGGGACAACCTCTTGGAAGCCCCAGCATTTT.

The V call is TRBV7-9, the J call TRBJ1-6; D perhaps matches TRBD1 (5 bases). V was clipped by 5 bases and J by 9 bases, with 8 bases between them. This CDR3 has 12 amino acids. In germline, CDR1 is SEHNR, CDR2 FQNEAQ (reference sequence). The CDR3 DNA reads TGTGCCAGCAGCCACGGGGGTTCACCCCTCCACTTT. It is translated as CASSHGGSPLHF.

The chain combines TRBV5-1 with TRBJ1-4; 10 nucleotides align to TRBD1. V lost 4 bases, J lost 0 bases, and 6 bases stayed unmatched. Germline assignment: CDR1 SGHRS and CDR2 YFSETQ. This CDR3 is 17 amino acids long. This CDR3 is CASSPGTGVSTNEKLFF. The CDR3 nucleotides are TGCGCCAGCAGCCCCGGGACAGGGGTTTCAACTAATGAAAAACTGTTTTTT. Together with reference TRBV5-1 and TRBJ1-4, the CDR3 gives the full variable domain: KAGVTQTPRYLIKTRGQQVTLSCSPISGHRSVSWYQQTPGQGLQFLFEYFSETQRNKGNFPGRFSGRQFSNSRSEMNVSTLELGDSALYLCASSPGTGVSTNEKLFFGSGTQLSVL.

This chain uses TRBV5-1 with TRBJ2-3, with 7 bases matching TRBD1. The CDR3 runs to 18 residues. Trimming removed 0 bases from V and 3 bases from J; junction bases left unmatched: 13. Germline V gene sequence: CDR1 SGHRS, CDR2 YFSETQ. DNA of the CDR3: TGCGCCAGCAGCTTGGGACAGGGAACGGCGTCCAGGACAGATACGCAGTATTTT. Translated, it gives CASSLGQGTASRTDTQYF.

V and J are TRBV7-9 and TRBJ2-5; possibly TRBD1 for D (6 bases). With 1 base removed from V and 3 bases from J, the gap between germline ends came to 18 bases. In germline, CDR1 is SEHNR, CDR2 FQNEAQ (reference sequence). The CDR3 spans 17 residues. Written as DNA, the CDR3 is TGTGCCAGCAGCTTAGACTTGGGCTGGACAGTAAAAGAGACCCAGTACTTC. This translates into CASSLDLGWTVKETQYF.